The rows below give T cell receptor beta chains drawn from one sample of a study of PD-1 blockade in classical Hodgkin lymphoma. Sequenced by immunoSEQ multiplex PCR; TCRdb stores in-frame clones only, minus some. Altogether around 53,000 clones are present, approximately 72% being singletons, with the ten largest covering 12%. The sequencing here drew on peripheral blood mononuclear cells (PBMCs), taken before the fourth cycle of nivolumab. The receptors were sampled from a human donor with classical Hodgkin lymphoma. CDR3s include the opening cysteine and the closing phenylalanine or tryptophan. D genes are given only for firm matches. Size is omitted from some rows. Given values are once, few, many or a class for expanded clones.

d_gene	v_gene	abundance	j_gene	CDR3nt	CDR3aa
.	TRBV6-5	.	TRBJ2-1	TGTGCCAGCAGTTACAGAGCGGTGTCCTACAATGAGCAGTTCTTC	CASSYRAVSYNEQFF
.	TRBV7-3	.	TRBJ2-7	TGTGCCAGCAGCCCTGGACCCCCGATCTACGAGCAGTACTTC	CASSPGPPIYEQYF
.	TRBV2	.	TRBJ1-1	TGTGCCAGCAGTGAAGCGTACGAGACTGAAGCTTTCTTT	CASSEAYETEAFF
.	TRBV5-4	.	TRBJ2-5	TGTGCCAGCAGCTTGGGTAGGACCCTTGAGGGAGAGACCCAGTACTTC	CASSLGRTLEGETQYF
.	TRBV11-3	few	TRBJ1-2	TGTGCCAGCAGCTTAGGTGGAGGGAATGGCTACACCTTC	CASSLGGGNGYTF
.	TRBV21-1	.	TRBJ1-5	TGTGCCAGCAGCAAAGTAGGCCCAGGCTTTAGCAATCAGCCCCAGCATTTT	CASSKVGPGFSNQPQHF
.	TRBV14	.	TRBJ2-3	TGTGCCAGCAGGGGTGTAGATACGCAGTATTTT	CASRGVDTQYF
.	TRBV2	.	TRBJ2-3	TGTGCCAGCGAGCAGGGTTCAGATACGCAGTATTTT	CASEQGSDTQYF
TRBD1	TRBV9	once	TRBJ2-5	TGTGCCAGCAGGGTATCCTGGGACAGGGGGCCCCAAGAGACCCAGTACTTC	CASRVSWDRGPQETQYF
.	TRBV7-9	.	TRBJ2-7	TGTGCCAGCAGCTTAGCGGCAGGCTTGCTAGGGGAGCAGTACTTC	CASSLAAGLLGEQYF
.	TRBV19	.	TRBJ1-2	TGTGCCAGTAGGGACCCTGGGGAGGTCTCCTATGGCTACACCTTC	CASRDPGEVSYGYTF
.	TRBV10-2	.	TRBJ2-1	TGCGCCAGCAGTCGAATCGTGCTTGAGCAGTTCTTC	CASSRIVLEQFF
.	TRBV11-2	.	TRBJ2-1	TGTGCCAGCAGCTTAGGGGACCTATACAATGAGCAGTTCTTC	CASSLGDLYNEQFF
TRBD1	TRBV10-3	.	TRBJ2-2	TGTGCCATCACCCCCCACGACAGGGAAGGGGAGCTGTTTTTT	CAITPHDREGELFF
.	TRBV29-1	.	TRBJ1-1	TGCAGCGTTGAATGGGGGGGGACCACACGGTTGAACACTGAAGCTTTCTTT	CSVEWGGTTRLNTEAFF
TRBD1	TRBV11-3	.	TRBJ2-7	TGTGCCAGCAGCACAGGGGGCTACGAGCAGTACTTC	CASSTGGYEQYF
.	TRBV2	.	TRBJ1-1	TGTGCCAGCAGGGGGATGAACACTGAAGCTTTCTTT	CASRGMNTEAFF
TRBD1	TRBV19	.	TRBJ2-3	TGTGCCAGTAGCCGGACAGGGGATACAGATACGCAGTATTTT	CASSRTGDTDTQYF
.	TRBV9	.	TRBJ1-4	TGTGCCAGCTCCGCTGGGTCAGACGCTTTACCAACTAATGAAAAACTGTTTTTT	CASSAGSDALPTNEKLFF
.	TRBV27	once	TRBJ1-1	TGTGCCAGCGCGGGACTCGGGGGCACTGAAGCTTTCTTT	CASAGLGGTEAFF
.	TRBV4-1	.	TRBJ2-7	TGCGCCAGCAGCCAAGGAGAAGGACGGACGTACGAGCAGTACTTC	CASSQGEGRTYEQYF
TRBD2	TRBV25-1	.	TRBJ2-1	TGTGCCAGCAGTGAATCTGGGACTAGCGGACTGGGCTTTGAGCAGTTCTTC	CASSESGTSGLGFEQFF
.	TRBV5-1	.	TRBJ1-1	TGCGCCAGCAGCTTGGTTGCGAGGAGGGACACTGAAGCTTTCTTT	CASSLVARRDTEAFF
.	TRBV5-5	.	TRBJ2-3	TGTGCCAGCAGCTTGTGGGAGAGCGGGCCTACGCAGTATTTT	CASSLWESGPTQYF
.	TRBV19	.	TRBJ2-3	TGTGCCAGTAAACGGGCGGGAACAGATACGCAGTATTTT	CASKRAGTDTQYF
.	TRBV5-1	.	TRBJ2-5	TGCGCCAGCAGCCCTGATTTCTGGGGGCGCCCCGAGACCCAGTACTTC	CASSPDFWGRPETQYF
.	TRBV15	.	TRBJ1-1	TGTGCCACCAGCAGAGAAACCGGGGTATTGACTGAAGCTTTCTTT	CATSRETGVLTEAFF
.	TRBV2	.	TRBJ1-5	TGTGCCAGCAGTGAAAGGGCAGTTTATCAGCCCCAGCATTTT	CASSERAVYQPQHF
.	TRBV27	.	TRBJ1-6	TGTGCCAGCAGTTCACAGAATTCACCCCTCCACTTT	CASSSQNSPLHF
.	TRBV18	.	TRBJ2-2	TGTGCCAGCTCAAACGGGGAGCTGTTTTTT	CASSNGELFF
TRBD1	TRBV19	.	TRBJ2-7	TGTGCCAGTAGGCCTTTGGGGACAGGGGGAGTCGAGCAGTACTTC	CASRPLGTGGVEQYF
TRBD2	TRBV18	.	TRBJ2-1	TGTGCCAGCTCACCAGCGGGAGGCATCTACAATGAGCAGTTCTTC	CASSPAGGIYNEQFF
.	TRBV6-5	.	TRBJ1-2	TGTGCCAGCAGTTACTCTCGGTCCTGGATCTATGGCTACACCTTC	CASSYSRSWIYGYTF
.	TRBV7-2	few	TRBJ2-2	TGTGCCAGCAGCCCTTCAAGGACCGGGGAGCTGTTTTTT	CASSPSRTGELFF